The text below deals with one T cell receptor (beta chain). CDR1 and CDR2 (germline): MNHEY, SVGAGI. This CDR3 region has 16 residues. The V and J ends lost 6 bases and 5 bases, in that order; junction bases with no gene match: 11. For the second PCR, which ran for about 7 to 11 cycles, a sample-barcoded 5' primer and a J-beta primer mix were used. Sequencing of every sample gave 3 million or more CDR3-containing paired-end reads. In TCRdb, the 5' RACE reads were re-called with MiXCR into one record per CDR3 protein. Counted here are 650,000 to 900,000 distinct CDR3 sequences, around 68% occurring once; the ten biggest clones make up roughly 26%. This sample was taken from a study of blood T cells in healthy people across ages.

The sample consisted of blood. The clonotype originates from a man aged 25-40 years in good health. The chain links TRBV6-5 to TRBJ1-1; 11 bases are shared with TRBD1. For the CDR3, the DNA is TGTGCCAGCAGCCCGTGGACAGGGGGCGCGTTTACTGAAGCTTTCTTT. This encodes CASSPWTGGAFTEAFF.